Here is one TCR beta chain with its context. Antigen unknown. This sample is part of a study of glioma-infiltrating T cells after dendritic cell vaccination. At the level of the study: Autologous tumor lysate-pulsed dendritic cell vaccination was given between about 2003 and 2013.

Study-wide points: Higher TCR clonality did not directly relate to longer survival.

Up to about 2 ug genomic DNA was used for TCRB CDR3 amplification. Amplification used 60 V beta primers and 13 J beta primers. TCRdb's table, derived via immunoSEQ multiplex PCR, lists solely in-frame clones and lacks some. The sample has some 100,000 clones, over 65% seen once; the top ten hold roughly 2.9%. Germline CDR1 is SQVTM and CDR2 is ANQGSEA. Germline trimming cut 0 bases from V and 2 bases from J; bases unmatched to any gene: 5. This CDR3 contains 16 residues. This material consisted of blood, taken before dendritic cell vaccination. V is TRBV29-1 and J is TRBJ1-3, with 9 bases fitting TRBD1. The sequence derives from a human donor with glioblastoma. CDR3 sequence (DNA): TGCAGCGTTGAAGATCCCGGGACAGGGACTGGAAACACCATATATTTT. It is translated as CSVEDPGTGTGNTIYF.